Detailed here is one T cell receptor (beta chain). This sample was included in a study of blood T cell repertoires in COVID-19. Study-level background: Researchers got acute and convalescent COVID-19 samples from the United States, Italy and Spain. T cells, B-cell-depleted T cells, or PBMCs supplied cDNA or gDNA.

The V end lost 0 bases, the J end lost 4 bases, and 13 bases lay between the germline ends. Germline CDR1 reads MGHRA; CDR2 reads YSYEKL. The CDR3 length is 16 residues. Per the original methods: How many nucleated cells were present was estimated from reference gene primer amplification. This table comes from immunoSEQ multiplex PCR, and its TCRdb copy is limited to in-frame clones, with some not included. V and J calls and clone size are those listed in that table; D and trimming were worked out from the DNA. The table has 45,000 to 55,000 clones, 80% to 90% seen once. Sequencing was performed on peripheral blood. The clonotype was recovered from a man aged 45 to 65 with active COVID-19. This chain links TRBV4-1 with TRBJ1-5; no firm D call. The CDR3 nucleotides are TGCGCCAGCAGCCAAGAGCCCCATGAGTTTAATCAGCCCCAGCATTTT. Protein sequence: CASSQEPHEFNQPQHF.